The 23 T cell receptor beta chains given below trace back to one sample, sequenced in a study of OX40 agonist ivuxolimab in advanced cancers. The data were produced by immunoSEQ multiplex PCR, yet TCRdb's version contains in-frame clones alone and is incomplete. The sample yields around 34,000 clones, around 90% seen once. Specimen: CD4+ or CD8+ T cells sorted from blood, collected in a trial of the OX40 agonist ivuxolimab. The origin of the receptors is an adult with an advanced solid tumor such as melanoma, head and neck, liver or kidney cancer.

The chain has TRBV27 and TRBJ1-2; TRBD1 matches at 8 bases. Germline-derived CDR1 and CDR2 are MNHEY and SMNVEV (reference sequence). J gave up 7 bases and V 0 bases, and 4 bases lay outside the gene matches. CDR3 length: 14 amino acids. This CDR3 is CASSLSVTGVGYTF. As DNA, the CDR3 is TGTGCCAGCAGTTTATCGGTGACAGGGGTTGGCTACACCTTC.

This clone appeared a few times. The V gene is TRBV23-1, the J gene TRBJ2-7; TRBD2 agrees at 9 bases. TRBV23-1 is an ORF; its function is uncertain. V gave up 5 bases and J gave up 4 bases; unmatched junction bases: 15. The CDR3 spans 17 residues. The CDR3 DNA reads TGCGCCAGCAGTACGACCGGGACTAGCAGGAAAAGTTACGAGCAGTACTTC. Translating it yields CASSTTGTSRKSYEQYF.

This chain connects TRBV19 to TRBJ2-1, with 9 bases identical to TRBD1. The V and J ends lost 9 bases and 4 bases, in that order; junction bases with no gene match: 7. The CDR3 has 14 amino acids. Germline CDR1 is LNHDA and CDR2 is SQIVND (reference sequence). CDR3 sequence (DNA): TGTGCCAGCCGACAGGGGGGGCCTTACAATGAGCAGTTCTTC. It codes for CASRQGGPYNEQFF.

V and J are TRBV19 and TRBJ2-1, with 10 bases that match TRBD1. The germline V gene encodes CDR1 LNHDA and CDR2 SQIVND (reference sequence). V was clipped by 7 bases and J by 4 bases; unmatched bases: 10. The CDR3 runs 16 residues. CDR3 loop: CASTWGGTGEYNEQFF. The CDR3 nucleotides are TGTGCCAGTACCTGGGGCGGGACAGGGGAATACAATGAGCAGTTCTTC.

The table lists this clone with a count of one. The chain joins TRBV9 to TRBJ2-1; a possible D gene is TRBD2 (7 bases). V was clipped by 4 bases and J by 0 bases, with 17 bases between them. Germline V gene sequence: CDR1 SGDLS, CDR2 YYNGEE. This CDR3 is built from 17 residues. CDR3 protein: CASSPAGASSSYNEQFF. CDR3 in DNA: TGTGCCAGCAGCCCCGCGGGGGCCTCGAGCTCCTACAATGAGCAGTTCTTC.

The chain recombines TRBV27 with TRBJ2-3; D unclear. The germline CDR1 and CDR2 sequences are MNHEY and SMNVEV (reference sequence). CDR3 length: 13 amino acids. Trimming took off 5 bases at V and 4 bases at J, with 10 bases between the two ends. DNA for the CDR3: TGTGCCAGCAGTCCAGTGGGCCCAGATACGCAGTATTTT. It yields the protein CASSPVGPDTQYF.

This clone is labeled as medium-sized. The V call is TRBV20-1, the J call TRBJ2-7; no firm D call. The V and J ends lost 1 base and 6 bases respectively, with 4 bases between them. Germline lookup yields CDR1 DFQATT and CDR2 SNEGSKA (reference sequence). The CDR3 is 10 residues long. The DNA of the CDR3 is TGCAGTGCTAGAGGGGGCGAGCAGTACTTC. Translation: CSARGGEQYF.

This clone came up once. This chain uses TRBV28 with TRBJ2-7; the D is unclear. The germline gives CDR1 MDHEN, CDR2 SYDVKM. V was clipped by 10 bases and J by 2 bases, with 18 bases between them. The CDR3 runs to 14 residues. This CDR3 is CAIKSPGRAYEQYF. Here the CDR3 DNA reads TGTGCCATCAAGTCGCCTGGACGGGCCTACGAGCAGTACTTC.

This clone has a single count. This sequence joins TRBV4-2 and TRBJ1-5; no definite D call. Germline assignment: CDR1 LGHNA and CDR2 YNFKEQ. The V end lost 0 bases, the J end lost 2 bases, and 5 bases lay between the germline ends. The CDR3 spans 14 residues. CDR3 protein: CASSQERGNQPQHF. The CDR3 nucleotides read TGTGCCAGCAGCCAAGAACGAGGCAATCAGCCCCAGCATTTT.

The rearrangement uses TRBV11-2 and TRBJ2-1; possibly TRBD2 for D (5 bases). The CDR3 is 15 amino acids. CDR1 and CDR2 (germline): SGHAT, FQNNGV. Trimming shortened V by 6 bases and J by 3 bases, and 15 bases separated the two germline ends. The CDR3 DNA reads as TGTGCCAGCAGTTCTAGCAGCCTCTTCTACAATGAGCAGTTCTTC. Its translation: CASSSSSLFYNEQFF. Using reference TRBV11-2 and TRBJ2-1 for the parts outside the CDR3, the full variable domain is EAGVAQSPRYKIIEKRQSVAFWCNPISGHATLYWYQQILGQGPKLLIQFQNNGVVDDSQLPKDRFSAERLKGVDSTLKIQPAKLEDSAVYLCASSSSSLFYNEQFFGPGTRLTVL.

The chain couples TRBV11-2 to TRBJ2-5; the match to TRBD2 covers 8 bases. CDR1 is SGHAT and CDR2 is FQNNGV in the germline V gene. The CDR3 extends over 15 amino acids. Losses at the gene ends were 5 bases for V and 5 bases for J; bases not matched to a gene: 10. The CDR3 reads CASSPRAGGRETQYF. In DNA, the CDR3 is TGTGCCAGCAGCCCCCGTGCGGGGGGCCGGGAGACCCAGTACTTC.

V gene TRBV15 combines with J gene TRBJ2-1; 16 bases are shared with TRBD2. This CDR3 spans 19 amino acids. V shed 0 bases, J shed 2 bases, and the junction held 4 bases outside the gene matches. Germline CDR1 and CDR2: LNHNV and YYDKDF (reference sequence). This chain's CDR3 is CATSRDGTSGRGPYNEQFF. The CDR3 DNA sequence: TGTGCCACCAGCAGAGACGGGACTAGCGGGAGGGGACCCTACAATGAGCAGTTCTTC.

The chain employs TRBV19 and TRBJ1-1, with D unclear. Trimming left V 6 bases short and J 5 bases short, with 7 bases between. The CDR3 is 11 residues long. In germline, CDR1 is LNHDA, CDR2 SQIVND (reference sequence). The CDR3 sequence is CASSMGTEAFF. Written as DNA, the CDR3 is TGTGCCAGTAGCATGGGTACTGAAGCTTTCTTT.

V gene TRBV7-2 combines with J gene TRBJ2-1; D possibly corresponds to TRBD2 (6 bases). V was clipped by 4 bases and J by 6 bases, with 13 bases between them. Germline lookup yields CDR1 SGHTA and CDR2 FQGNSA. The length of the CDR3 is 14 residues. The CDR3 region has the DNA TGTGCCAGCAGCTCGGTTGGGACTCCCAATGAGCAGTTCTTC. Its protein is CASSSVGTPNEQFF. Looking up the rest from reference TRBV7-2 and TRBJ2-1 gives the full variable domain: GAGVSQSPSNKVTEKGKDVELRCDPISGHTALYWYRQSLGQGLEFLIYFQGNSAPDKSGLPSDRFSAERTGGSVSTLTIQRTQQEDSAVYLCASSSVGTPNEQFFGPGTRLTVL.

This chain uses TRBV5-1 with TRBJ2-5; TRBD1 aligns across 9 bases. Unmatched junction bases numbered 6, after V lost 0 bases and J lost 6 bases. Germline values: CDR1 SGHRS, CDR2 YFSETQ. This CDR3 contains 15 residues. The CDR3 loop is CASSLEEQGAQTQYF. The CDR3 coding sequence is TGCGCCAGCAGCTTGGAAGAACAGGGGGCGCAGACCCAGTACTTC. Full variable domain (remainder filled in from reference TRBV5-1 and TRBJ2-5): KAGVTQTPRYLIKTRGQQVTLSCSPISGHRSVSWYQQTPGQGLQFLFEYFSETQRNKGNFPGRFSGRQFSNSRSEMNVSTLELGDSALYLCASSLEEQGAQTQYFGPGTRLLVL.

The rearrangement joins TRBV11-1 to TRBJ1-6; D gene uncertain. The CDR3 loop spans 16 amino acids. Germline V gene lookup returns CDR1 SGHAT and CDR2 FQDESV (reference sequence). With 2 bases removed from V and 0 bases from J, the gap between germline ends came to 8 bases. The CDR3 sequence: CASSLQEYSYNSPLHF. The CDR3 region has the DNA TGTGCCAGCAGCTTACAGGAGTACTCCTATAATTCACCCCTCCACTTT.

The gene calls are TRBV5-4 and TRBJ1-1; D unresolved. CDR3 length equals 16 residues. Trimming shortened V by 4 bases and J by 2 bases, and 18 bases separated the two germline ends. Germline V gene sequence: CDR1 SGHNT, CDR2 YYREEE (reference sequence). CDR3 sequence reads: CASSRIGITINTEAFF. The CDR3 DNA reads TGTGCCAGCAGCCGGATAGGGATAACGATTAACACTGAAGCTTTCTTT.

The chain couples TRBV5-1 to TRBJ2-5, with D possibly being TRBD2 (5 bases). Trimming cost V 4 bases and J 5 bases, with 18 bases left between them. The V gene's germline CDR1 is SGHRS and CDR2 YFSETQ. CDR3 length: 15 residues. The CDR3 nucleotides are TGCGCCAGCAGCCCCGGACTGGGCCTCCGTGAGACCCAGTACTTC. Translation gives CASSPGLGLRETQYF.

The J gene is TRBJ2-5, the V gene TRBV10-3; 13 bases map to TRBD2. With 3 bases clipped from V and 5 bases from J, the junction kept 3 bases outside the gene matches. CDR3 length: 15 amino acids. CDR1 is ENHRY, CDR2 SYGVKD, per germline. In nucleotides, the CDR3 is TGTGCCATCAGTGAAGGGACTAGCGGGGTCGAGACCCAGTACTTC. It specifies CAISEGTSGVETQYF.

The gene calls are TRBV4-1 and TRBJ1-3; TRBD1 is a possible D gene (5 bases). Trimming stripped 0 bases from V and 1 base from J, with 10 bases between. The germline V gene encodes CDR1 MGHRA and CDR2 YSYEKL. CDR3 size: 16 residues. CDR3 loop: CASSQDSSGSGNTIYF. Here the CDR3 DNA reads TGCGCCAGCAGCCAAGATTCCTCAGGGTCTGGAAACACCATATATTTT.

The chain joins TRBV15 to TRBJ2-5; TRBD2 matches 10 bases. The DNA matches TRBJ2-7 better at its end, which makes the J call doubtful. Germline CDR1 reads LNHNV; CDR2 reads YYDKDF (reference sequence). The CDR3 has 14 amino acids. The CDR3 DNA sequence: TGTGCCACCAGCGGGCTAGCGGGAGCCCGCGAGCAGTACTTC. Protein sequence: CATSGLAGAREQYF.

J is TRBJ2-5 and V is TRBV4-2; 9 bases match TRBD1. V was clipped by 4 bases and J by 5 bases; unmatched bases: 5. Germline V gene data show CDR1 as LGHNA and CDR2 as YNFKEQ. This CDR3 is 14 amino acids long. The CDR3 protein is CASSRTGVWETQYF. For the CDR3, the DNA is TGTGCCAGCAGCCGGACAGGGGTGTGGGAGACCCAGTACTTC.

The chain carries TRBV7-9 and TRBJ2-1; 13 bases are a match to TRBD2. The CDR3 extends over 18 amino acids. Germline CDR1 and CDR2: SEHNR and FQNEAQ (reference sequence). Unmatched junction bases numbered 15, after V lost 5 bases and J lost 8 bases. The CDR3 sequence: CASSPHQLAGGPVDEQFF. CDR3 nucleotides: TGTGCCAGCAGCCCCCACCAACTAGCGGGGGGGCCGGTGGATGAGCAGTTCTTC.